A selection of T cell receptor beta chains follows, all from one sample in a study of identical twins. TCRdb fed the 5' RACE reads into MiXCR, producing one record per CDR3 protein. The sample has about 240,000 distinct CDR3 sequences, approximately 8% seen once. In addition, the sample was reused for a study of yellow fever vaccine responses in identical twins.

Material: CD8+ T cells sorted from blood. These receptors originate from a woman under 30 in good health. Both conserved end residues are trimmed from each CDR3. The size of a clone is reported for some rows only, either as once, few or many, or as a class for expanded clones.

cdr3_aa,clone_size,j_call,v_call
ASSASRQGYNSPLH,many,TRBJ1-6,TRBV10-2
ASSYGAGGTDTQY,many,TRBJ2-3,TRBV6-5
ATSRRREQPQH,many,TRBJ1-5,TRBV15
ASSQDAGLVENEQF,many,TRBJ2-1,TRBV3-1
ASSPEGPSSYNEQF,many,TRBJ2-1,TRBV7-9
AARTGNTEAF,few,TRBJ1-1,TRBV10-3
ASSLDGFTEETQY,many,TRBJ2-5,TRBV7-9
ASSLDTGGEQY,many,TRBJ2-7,TRBV5-1
ASSWIAEGADTQY,many,TRBJ2-3,TRBV7-9
ASSLFRSEAF,many,TRBJ1-1,TRBV7-9
SVAWDTDTQY,many,TRBJ2-3,TRBV29-1
ASSLRGGGSSYNEQF,few,TRBJ2-1,TRBV4-1
ATSDHRGLSYEQY,few,TRBJ2-7,TRBV24-1
ASSLDLEGEQY,many,TRBJ2-7,TRBV7-8
ASSGGGTYNEQF,many,TRBJ2-1,TRBV28
ASSQMVQGAGEQY,few,TRBJ2-7,TRBV3-1
ASRPLRGLEETQY,.,TRBJ2-5,TRBV28
ASSLPLPSEQY,few,TRBJ2-7,TRBV5-5
ASSKGDNSYEQY,few,TRBJ2-7,TRBV28
SVSWTGVYNEQF,many,TRBJ2-1,TRBV29-1
ASGTGPEQF,.,TRBJ2-1,TRBV12-5
ASSNSGGPFTDTQY,.,TRBJ2-3,TRBV6-1
ASSLKPNDNQPQH,many,TRBJ1-5,TRBV5-1
ASSYVGGGLVDTQY,many,TRBJ2-3,TRBV6-5
ASSANRDSSQETQY,many,TRBJ2-5,TRBV14
ASSQYPGTGELF,few,TRBJ2-2,TRBV7-3
SVGVRDRGTYEQY,few,TRBJ2-7,TRBV29-1
AISEFPYNEQF,many,TRBJ2-1,TRBV10-3
ASSPGQWSSPLH,many,TRBJ1-6,TRBV7-9
ATSRDFFRGGGNIQY,many,TRBJ2-4,TRBV15
ASSFSRGLQETQY,few,TRBJ2-5,TRBV7-9
ASSWDVRETQY,many,TRBJ2-5,TRBV5-6
ATYNWGKETQY,few,TRBJ2-5,TRBV2
ASSYSSGGELF,many,TRBJ2-2,TRBV6-5
ASSYYLGSDMQY,.,TRBJ2-3,TRBV6-5
SAWTGKYDQPQH,many,TRBJ1-5,TRBV20-1
ASSLAGGMYEQY,many,TRBJ2-7,TRBV12-3/TRBV12-4
ASSQGHYSNQPQH,many,TRBJ1-5,TRBV4-1
ASSSEGVPYEQY,.,TRBJ2-7,TRBV5-1
ASSIPGLPKLDENTGELF,few,TRBJ2-2,TRBV6-2/TRBV6-3
ASSQEDSPYEQY,few,TRBJ2-7,TRBV4-2
ASSSPLSWGEQF,.,TRBJ2-1,TRBV19
ASSQEGGGPAETQY,.,TRBJ2-5,TRBV4-1
ASSEYFGSRGAF,few,TRBJ1-1,TRBV2
ASSKTSGASYNEQF,few,TRBJ2-1,TRBV6-1
ASSPKYPGSSYNEQF,few,TRBJ2-1,TRBV7-2
ASSFGARYEQY,many,TRBJ2-7,TRBV5-1
ASSLLEFRYTGELF,many,TRBJ2-2,TRBV5-1
ASSYQPGTGGESLTKNIQY,few,TRBJ2-4,TRBV6-8
SATYLGLGLAGGALGEQY,.,TRBJ2-7,TRBV20-1
ASSTRDGLSNTEAF,many,TRBJ1-1,TRBV5-1
ASSLPGIYNEQF,many,TRBJ2-1,TRBV27